This T cell receptor beta chain emerged from a study of blood T cell repertoires in COVID-19. As for the study in general: Samples taken during acute and convalescent COVID-19 were collected in the United States, Italy and Spain. In each case, the material was cDNA or gDNA derived from T cells, B-cell-depleted T cells, or PBMCs.

Profiled with immunoSEQ multiplex PCR; TCRdb holds only in-frame clones, not every one. The sample consists of approximately 63,000 clones, about 70% of them appearing once. This clone was observed a single time. The junction differs from germline at one of its ends, possibly a read error. CDR3 length equals 15 residues. The J gene is TRBJ1-2, the V gene TRBV5-3; 7 nucleotides match TRBD1. TRBV5-3 is reported as an ORF; its role is uncertain. What was sequenced was peripheral blood. The receptor's source is a woman aged 80 or over with acute or convalescent COVID-19. CDR3: CARSLDRWIENGYTF. Here the CDR3 DNA reads TGTGCCAGAAGTTTGGACAGGTGGATTGAAAATGGCTACACCTTC.